Listed here are 6 T cell receptor beta chains from one sample, sequenced in a study of brain metastases from non-small cell lung cancer. Measured with immunoSEQ multiplex PCR; TCRdb has only the in-frame clones, and not every one. The table lists a few hundred clones, about 90% of them singletons, with over 8% in the top ten. The sample taken for sequencing was tumor-adjacent normal tissue. All receptors come from a donor over 35 with non-small cell lung cancer.

The chain combines TRBV7-9 with TRBJ2-3; D gene ambiguous. Germline values: CDR1 SEHNR, CDR2 FQNEAQ (reference sequence). This CDR3 comprises 13 residues. Trimming pared 5 bases from V and 4 bases from J, leaving 10 bases between. CDR3 sequence (DNA): TGTGCCAGCAGCCCCACCAGATCAGATACGCAGTATTTT. Protein product: CASSPTRSDTQYF.

V usage is TRBV6-5 and J usage is TRBJ2-2; no definite D call. V lost 0 bases and J 2 bases, leaving 4 bases between the germline ends. The CDR3 is 14 residues long. CDR1 and CDR2 from the germline V gene are MNHEY and SVGAGI. CDR3 sequence reads: CASSYSLNTGELFF. Written as DNA, the CDR3 is TGTGCCAGCAGTTACTCCCTAAACACCGGGGAGCTGTTTTTT.

The V gene is TRBV6-5, the J gene TRBJ2-7; D call uncertain. The length of the CDR3 is 13 residues. Trimming removed 6 bases from V and 1 base from J, with 10 bases in between. CDR1 is MNHEY, CDR2 SVGAGI, per germline. The CDR3 loop is CASSLLGSYEQYF. CDR3 in DNA: TGTGCCAGCAGCTTACTCGGGTCCTACGAGCAGTACTTC.

DNA of the CDR3: TGCGCCAGCAGCTTGGCGGGACGCGCTGAAGAGACCCAGTACTTC. It is translated as CASSLAGRAEETQYF. This chain links TRBV5-1 with TRBJ2-5; D is possibly TRBD1 or TRBD2 (5 bases each). Germline V gene data show CDR1 as SGHRS and CDR2 as YFSETQ. CDR3 length: 15 amino acids. Trimming shortened V by 0 bases and J by 3 bases, and 12 bases separated the two germline ends.

The chain joins TRBV4-3 to TRBJ2-5; 9 bases line up with TRBD2. The CDR3 is made up of 15 amino acids. Germline-derived CDR1 and CDR2 are LGHNA and YSLEER. J gave up 5 bases and V 1 base, and 5 bases lay outside the gene matches. The CDR3 loop is CASSQASGVGETQYF. The CDR3 coding sequence is TGCGCCAGCAGCCAAGCTAGCGGGGTCGGGGAGACCCAGTACTTC.

The chain couples TRBV5-4 to TRBJ2-1; 8 nucleotides agree with TRBD2. Germline V gene data show CDR1 as SGHNT and CDR2 as YYREEE (reference sequence). Losses at the gene ends were 4 bases for V and 1 base for J; bases not matched to a gene: 10. The length of the CDR3 is 17 residues. The DNA of the CDR3 is TGTGCCAGCAGCCCCCGGGGGGGAGCTGGGTCCTACAATGAGCAGTTCTTC. This sequence encodes CASSPRGGAGSYNEQFF.